This TCR beta chain was captured in a study of blood T cell repertoires in COVID-19. Repertoires were generated with immunoSEQ multiplex PCR, while TCRdb's copy carries only in-frame clones and drops some. The table includes tens of thousands of clones, roughly 74% detected once. The sample consisted of peripheral blood. This receptor was taken from a man between 65 and 85 years old with COVID-19, enrolled during active disease.

CDR3 nucleotide sequence: TGTGCCAGCACCGAGGGTCGGAGAGTTAACTACAATGAGCAGTTCTTC. Its protein product is CASTEGRRVNYNEQFF. This rearrangement joins TRBV5-5 to TRBJ2-1; tentatively, D is TRBD2 (5 bases). Germline V gene data show CDR1 as SGHKS and CDR2 as YYEKEE (reference sequence). The V gene lost 6 bases and the J gene lost 3 bases, with 19 bases spanning the gap. The CDR3 spans 16 residues.